Listed here is a single TCR beta chain. This specimen belongs to a study of T-cell reconstitution after alpha-beta-depleted transplantation in children. This CDR3 contains 14 residues. CDR1 DFQATT and CDR2 SNEGSKA come from the germline V gene (reference sequence). J gave up 9 bases and V 6 bases, and 9 bases lay outside the gene matches. Using unique molecular identifiers, the investigators prepared the TCRbeta library. In TCRdb, the PCR reads were re-called with MiXCR into one record per CDR3 protein. Among approximately 210,000 distinct CDR3 sequences listed, roughly 15% were seen once. The material was PBMCs from the stem cell graft donor, obtained from the stem cell graft. V gene TRBV20-1 combines with J gene TRBJ2-1; 12 nucleotides line up with TRBD2. This TCR derives from a human donor who donated a stem cell graft to a child with acute lymphoblastic leukemia. Here the CDR3 DNA reads TGCAGTGCGTGGAGGCTAGCGGGAGGGGGTGAGCAGTTCTTC. Translation gives CSAWRLAGGGEQFF.